This T cell receptor (beta chain) derives from a study of T-cell reconstitution after alpha-beta-depleted transplantation in children. Unique molecular identifiers tagged the TCRbeta library. TCRdb recomputed calls from the PCR reads with MiXCR, one row per CDR3 protein. The table has about 440,000 distinct CDR3 sequences, roughly 44% seen once. Notes on the study in general: About two months after transplant, alpha-beta T cells reportedly came from several hundred expanded graft clones.

V was clipped by 4 bases and J by 2 bases, with 13 bases between them. The CDR3 length is 15 residues. Germline CDR1 SEHNR, CDR2 FQNEAQ (reference sequence). In the case of this clonotype: Its matching antigen is unknown.

The source is a girl aged 2 to 9 with aplastic anemia, due to receive a stem cell transplant. The source was PBMCs, collected before TCRalphabeta/CD19-depleted stem cell transplant. The V and J genes are TRBV7-9 and TRBJ2-3; weak D call: TRBD2 (6 bases). The CDR3 DNA reads TGTGCCAGCAGCTCGGGGGTTTCCTCCACAGATACGCAGTATTTT. Protein product: CASSSGVSSTDTQYF.